This TCR beta chain is drawn from a study of T cell repertoires in cytomegalovirus infection (dated by TCRdb to the late 2010s). About the study as a whole: The HLA type of each donor mattered for the analysis, because public TCR beta signatures pointed to carriage of CMV infection along with the matching HLA type.

This clonotype occurred once. Its target antigen remains unknown. No base quality values were provided; no much bigger clone lies one nucleotide off. Support from one read is weak. Overall results and qualifications from the work: The ex vivo response was dominated by HLA-C-restricted CMV-specific TCR beta clonotypes, which also provided the single most frequent clonotype in two of eight donors. In both this cohort and an independent cohort of several hundred donors, the cumulative frequency of public TCR beta family members distinguished carriers of CMV infection plus the relevant HLA type.

Looking up the germline V gene (reference sequence) yields CDR1 PRHDT and CDR2 FYEKMQ. Between the V and J ends, shortened by 3 bases and 5 bases respectively, the junction contains 22 bases. Including the terminal cysteine and phenylalanine, the CDR3 comprises 17 residues. Just CDR3 DNA is preserved here, 51 bases in frame from base 1. Reads for this sample came from an Illumina HiSeq 1500. TCRdb reprocessed the public reads (quality trimming at Q25 with fastp, clone calling with MiXCR) and kept in-frame beta chains. CDR3 protein duplicates are merged, each entry listing the most common genes and DNA. Counted in this sample were about 190,000 distinct CDR3 sequences; 28% of them appeared once. The ten biggest clones cover roughly 32% of the sample.

Sequenced input: PBMCs. This TCR derives from a human donor in good health (CMV status not recorded). Some clones in this sample may be carry-over from other donors' samples. Recombination linked TRBV13 to TRBJ1-1; 6 matching bases give a weak D call of TRBD1. The bases read TGTGCCAGCAGCTTTGGGGGGCGGAAGATTTCGAGAACTGAAGCTTTCTTT. It encodes CASSFGGRKISRTEAFF.